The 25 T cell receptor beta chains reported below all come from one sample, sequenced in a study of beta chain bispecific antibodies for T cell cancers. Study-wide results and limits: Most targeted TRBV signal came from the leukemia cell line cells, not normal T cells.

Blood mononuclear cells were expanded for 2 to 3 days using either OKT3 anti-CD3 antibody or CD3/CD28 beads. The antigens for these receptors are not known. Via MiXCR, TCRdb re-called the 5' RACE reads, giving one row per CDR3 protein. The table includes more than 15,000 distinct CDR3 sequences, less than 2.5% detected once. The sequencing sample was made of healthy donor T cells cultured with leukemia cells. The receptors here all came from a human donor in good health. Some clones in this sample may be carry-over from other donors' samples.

The CDR3 bases are TGTGCCAGTAGTATAATATATAGCGGATCCACAGATACGCAGTATTTT. Protein: CASSIIYSGSTDTQYF. The chain links TRBV19 to TRBJ2-3, with TRBD2 as a possible D gene (6 bases). Trimming shortened V by 2 bases and J by 2 bases, and 14 bases separated the two germline ends. CDR1 LNHDA and CDR2 SQIVND come from the germline V gene (reference sequence). The CDR3 is 16 residues long.

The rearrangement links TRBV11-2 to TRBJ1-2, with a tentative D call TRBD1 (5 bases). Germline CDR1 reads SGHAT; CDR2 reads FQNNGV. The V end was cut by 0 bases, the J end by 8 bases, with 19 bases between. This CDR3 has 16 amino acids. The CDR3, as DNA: TGTGCCAGCAGCTTAGAGCTGGGGCCCCTGACGACGGGCTACACCTTC. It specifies CASSLELGPLTTGYTF.

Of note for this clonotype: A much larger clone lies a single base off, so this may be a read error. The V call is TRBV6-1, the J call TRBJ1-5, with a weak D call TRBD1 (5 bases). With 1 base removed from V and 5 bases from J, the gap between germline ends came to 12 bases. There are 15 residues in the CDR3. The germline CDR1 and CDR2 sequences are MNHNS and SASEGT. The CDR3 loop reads CASSEVPGSDQPQHF. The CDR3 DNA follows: TGTGCCAGCAGTGAAGTCCCAGGGAGCGATCAGCCCCAGCATTTT.

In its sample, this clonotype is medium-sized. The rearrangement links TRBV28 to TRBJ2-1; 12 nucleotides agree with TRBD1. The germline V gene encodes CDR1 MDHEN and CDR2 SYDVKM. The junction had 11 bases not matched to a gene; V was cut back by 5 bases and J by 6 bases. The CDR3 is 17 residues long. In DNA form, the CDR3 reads TGTGCCAGCAGTCCACCCCCGGGACAGGGGGCAGGCAATGAGCAGTTCTTC. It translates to CASSPPPGQGAGNEQFF.

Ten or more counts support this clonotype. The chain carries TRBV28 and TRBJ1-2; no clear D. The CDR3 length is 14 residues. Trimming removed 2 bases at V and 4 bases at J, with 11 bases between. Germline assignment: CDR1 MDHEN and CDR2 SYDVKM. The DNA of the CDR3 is TGTGCCAGCAGTTTAGAACAGCAGTTCTATGGCTACACCTTC. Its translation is CASSLEQQFYGYTF.

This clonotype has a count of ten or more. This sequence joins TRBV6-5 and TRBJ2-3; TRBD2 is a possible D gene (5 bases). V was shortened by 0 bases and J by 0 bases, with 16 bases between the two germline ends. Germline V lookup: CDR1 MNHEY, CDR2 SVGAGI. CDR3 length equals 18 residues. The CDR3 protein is CASSYSIDRDTSTDTQYF. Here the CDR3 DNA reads TGTGCCAGCAGTTACTCGATCGATCGGGATACTAGCACAGATACGCAGTATTTT.

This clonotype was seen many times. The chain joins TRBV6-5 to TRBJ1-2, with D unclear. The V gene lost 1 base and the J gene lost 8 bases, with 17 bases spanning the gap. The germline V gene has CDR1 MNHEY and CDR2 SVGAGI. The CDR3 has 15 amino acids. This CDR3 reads CASSYLYSARWGYTF. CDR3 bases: TGTGCCAGCAGTTACTTGTACAGCGCCCGGTGGGGCTACACCTTC.

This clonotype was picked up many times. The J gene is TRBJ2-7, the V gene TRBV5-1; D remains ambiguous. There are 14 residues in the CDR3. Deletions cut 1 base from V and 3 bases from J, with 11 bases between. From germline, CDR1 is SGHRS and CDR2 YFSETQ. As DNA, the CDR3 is TGCGCCAGCAGCTTGACCACAGTGGTCTACGAGCAGTACTTC. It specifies CASSLTTVVYEQYF.

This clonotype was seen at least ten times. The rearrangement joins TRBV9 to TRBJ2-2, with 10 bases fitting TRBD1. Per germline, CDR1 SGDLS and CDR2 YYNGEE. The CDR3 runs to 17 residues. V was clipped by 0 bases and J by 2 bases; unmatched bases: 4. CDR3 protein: CASSVARDRGNTGELFF. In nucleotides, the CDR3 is TGTGCCAGCAGCGTAGCAAGGGACAGGGGAAACACCGGGGAGCTGTTTTTT.

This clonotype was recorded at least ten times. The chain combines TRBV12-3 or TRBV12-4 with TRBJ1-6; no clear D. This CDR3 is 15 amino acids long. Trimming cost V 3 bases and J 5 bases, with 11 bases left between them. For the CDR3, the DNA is TGTGCCAGCAGTTTGGACGGGAAAAATAATTCACCCCTCCACTTT. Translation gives CASSLDGKNNSPLHF.

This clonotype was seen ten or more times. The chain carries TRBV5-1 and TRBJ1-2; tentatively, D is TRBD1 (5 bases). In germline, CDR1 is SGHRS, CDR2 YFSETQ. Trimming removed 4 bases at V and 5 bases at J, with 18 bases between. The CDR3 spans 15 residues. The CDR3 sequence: CASSPGPGGAYGYTF. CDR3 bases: TGCGCCAGCAGCCCGGGACCGGGAGGCGCTTATGGCTACACCTTC.

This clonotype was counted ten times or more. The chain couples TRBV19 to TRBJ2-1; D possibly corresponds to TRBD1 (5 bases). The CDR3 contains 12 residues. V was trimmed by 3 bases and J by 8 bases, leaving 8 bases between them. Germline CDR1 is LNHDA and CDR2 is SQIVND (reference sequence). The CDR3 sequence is CASSIQGYEQFF. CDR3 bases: TGTGCCAGTAGTATTCAGGGTTATGAGCAGTTCTTC.

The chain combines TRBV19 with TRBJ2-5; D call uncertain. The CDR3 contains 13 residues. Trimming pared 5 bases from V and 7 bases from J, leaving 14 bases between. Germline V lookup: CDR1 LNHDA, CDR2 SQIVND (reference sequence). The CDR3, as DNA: TGTGCCAGTAGTCCAGCCCTGGGTGGGACCCAGTACTTC. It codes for CASSPALGGTQYF.

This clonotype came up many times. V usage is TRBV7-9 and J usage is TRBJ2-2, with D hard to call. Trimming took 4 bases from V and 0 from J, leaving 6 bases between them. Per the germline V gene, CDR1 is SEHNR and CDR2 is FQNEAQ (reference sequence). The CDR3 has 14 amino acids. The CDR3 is CASSSSPNTGELFF. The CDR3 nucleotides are TGTGCCAGCAGCTCAAGCCCGAACACCGGGGAGCTGTTTTTT.

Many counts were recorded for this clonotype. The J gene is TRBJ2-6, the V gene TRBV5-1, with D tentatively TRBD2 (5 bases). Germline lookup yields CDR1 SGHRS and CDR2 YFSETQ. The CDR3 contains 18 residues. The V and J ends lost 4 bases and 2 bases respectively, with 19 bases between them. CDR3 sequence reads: CASSVKLVWSAGANVLTF. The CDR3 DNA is TGCGCCAGCAGCGTAAAACTAGTTTGGTCAGCTGGGGCCAACGTCCTGACTTTC.

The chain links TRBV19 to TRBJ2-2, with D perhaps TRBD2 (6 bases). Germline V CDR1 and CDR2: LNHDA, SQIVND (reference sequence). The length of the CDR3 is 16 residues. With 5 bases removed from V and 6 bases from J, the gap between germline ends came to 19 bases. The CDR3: CASSDGRHPGPGELFF. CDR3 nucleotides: TGTGCCAGTAGTGACGGGAGACACCCGGGACCCGGGGAGCTGTTTTTT.

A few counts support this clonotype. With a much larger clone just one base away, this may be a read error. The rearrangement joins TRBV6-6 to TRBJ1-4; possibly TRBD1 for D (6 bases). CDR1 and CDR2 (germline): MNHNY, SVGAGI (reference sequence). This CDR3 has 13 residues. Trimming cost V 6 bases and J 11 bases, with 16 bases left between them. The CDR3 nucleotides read TGTGCCAGCAGCTTGCTTCAGAGGGGGAAACTGTTTTTT. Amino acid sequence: CASSLLQRGKLFF.

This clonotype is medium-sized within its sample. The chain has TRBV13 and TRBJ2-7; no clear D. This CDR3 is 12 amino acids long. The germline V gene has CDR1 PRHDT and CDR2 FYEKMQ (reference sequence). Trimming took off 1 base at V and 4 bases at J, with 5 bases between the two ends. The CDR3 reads CASSLDQYEQYF. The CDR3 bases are TGTGCCAGCAGCTTAGACCAGTACGAGCAGTACTTC.

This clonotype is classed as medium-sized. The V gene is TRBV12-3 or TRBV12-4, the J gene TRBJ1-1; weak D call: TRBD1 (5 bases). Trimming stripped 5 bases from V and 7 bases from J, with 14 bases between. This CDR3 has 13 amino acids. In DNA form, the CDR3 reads TGTGCCAGCAGTAAACAGGCGCTCCGTGAAGCTTTCTTT. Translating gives CASSKQALREAFF.

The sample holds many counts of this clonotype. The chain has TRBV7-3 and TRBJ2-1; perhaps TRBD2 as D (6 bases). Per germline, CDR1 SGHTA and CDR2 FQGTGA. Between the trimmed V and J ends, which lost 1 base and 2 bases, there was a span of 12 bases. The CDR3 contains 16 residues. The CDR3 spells CASSLNTGVAYNEQFF. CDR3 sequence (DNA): TGTGCCAGCAGCTTAAACACGGGGGTAGCCTACAATGAGCAGTTCTTC.

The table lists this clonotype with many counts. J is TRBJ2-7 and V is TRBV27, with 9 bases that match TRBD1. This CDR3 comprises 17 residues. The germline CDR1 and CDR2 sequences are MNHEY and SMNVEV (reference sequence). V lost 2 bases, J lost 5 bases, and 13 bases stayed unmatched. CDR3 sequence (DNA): TGTGCCAGCAGTTTAACAGGGGGCTCTTCGATTCTTAACGAGCAGTACTTC. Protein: CASSLTGGSSILNEQYF.

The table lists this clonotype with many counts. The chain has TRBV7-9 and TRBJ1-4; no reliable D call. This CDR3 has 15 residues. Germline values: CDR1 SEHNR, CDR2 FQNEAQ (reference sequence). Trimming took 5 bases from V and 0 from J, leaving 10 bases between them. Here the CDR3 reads CASSDGPSTNEKLFF. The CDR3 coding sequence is TGTGCCAGCAGCGACGGACCTTCAACTAATGAAAAACTGTTTTTT.

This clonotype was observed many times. DNA of the CDR3: TGTGCCAGCAGCTTAGACCCGGACGGGGAAGAGCAGTACTTC. Translating gives CASSLDPDGEEQYF. J is TRBJ2-7 and V is TRBV7-8, with D tentatively TRBD2 (5 bases). The V end was cut by 1 base, the J end by 7 bases, with 14 bases between. The germline V gene encodes CDR1 SGHVS and CDR2 FQNEAQ. The CDR3 sequence is 14 residues long.

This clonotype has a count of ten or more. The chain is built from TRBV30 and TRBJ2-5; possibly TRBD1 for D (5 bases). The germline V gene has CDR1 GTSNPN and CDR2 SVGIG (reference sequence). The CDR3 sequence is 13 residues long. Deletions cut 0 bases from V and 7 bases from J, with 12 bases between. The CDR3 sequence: CAWSVRRQGTQYF. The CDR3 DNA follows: TGTGCCTGGAGTGTACGACGTCAGGGGACCCAGTACTTC. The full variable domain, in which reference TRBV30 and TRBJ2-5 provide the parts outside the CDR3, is SQTIHQWPATLVQPVGSPLSLECTVEGTSNPNLYWYRQAAGRGLQLLFYSVGIGQISSEVPQNLSASRPQDRQFILSSKKLLLSDSGFYLCAWSVRRQGTQYFGPGTRLLVL.

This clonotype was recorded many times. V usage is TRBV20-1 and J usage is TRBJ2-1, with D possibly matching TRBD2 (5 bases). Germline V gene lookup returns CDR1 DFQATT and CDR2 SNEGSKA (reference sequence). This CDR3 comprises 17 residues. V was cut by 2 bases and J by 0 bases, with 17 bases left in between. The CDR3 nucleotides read TGCAGTGCTAGAATCCCTCGGGGTCGGGGCTCCTACAATGAGCAGTTCTTC. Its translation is CSARIPRGRGSYNEQFF.